This T cell receptor (beta chain) was obtained from a study of blood T cell repertoires in COVID-19. Trimming removed 5 bases at V and 7 bases at J, with 8 bases between. This CDR3 is 12 amino acids long. Germline CDR1 is SGHAT and CDR2 is FQNNGV. The assay was immunoSEQ multiplex PCR, and TCRdb's table has in-frame clones only and misses some. Here the sample spans just under 80,000 clones, 75% to 90% being singletons. This clone was detected a few times. What was sequenced was peripheral blood. This chain connects TRBV11-2 to TRBJ1-4; D is undetermined. This TCR came from a human donor in a cohort sampled during active COVID-19. The DNA of the CDR3 is TGTGCCAGCAGCCCCGGCGGTGAAAAACTGTTTTTT. It codes for CASSPGGEKLFF.